One sample yielded the 30 T cell receptor beta chains listed below, sequenced in a study of shared T cell receptors in the human thymus (dated by TCRdb to the early 2020s). Libraries were built with the immunoSEQ multiplex PCR assay. Here the immuneACCESS table is served through TCRdb, limited to in-frame sequences with V and J called. Missing clones are a known gap in these copies; in checked studies unresolved V genes cover under half, and the rest lacks a known reason. This sample comprises under 450,000 clones, approximately 95% of them detected only once. 0.015% to 0.02% of the sample lies in the top ten. The specimen was thymocytes. Every receptor here comes from a human donor.

The chain is built from TRBV15 and TRBJ1-1; D might be TRBD1 (5 bases). CDR1 is LNHNV and CDR2 is YYDKDF in the germline V gene (reference sequence). V lost 6 bases to trimming and J lost 5 bases, with 16 bases between them. The CDR3 is made up of 14 amino acids. The CDR3 is CATRPPAQGTEAFF. The CDR3 nucleotides read TGTGCCACCAGACCTCCAGCGCAGGGTACTGAAGCTTTCTTT.

The chain uses TRBV7-2 and TRBJ2-7, with 10 bases matching TRBD2. CDR1 SGHTA and CDR2 FQGNSA come from the germline V gene. V lost 6 bases, J lost 2 bases, and 10 bases stayed unmatched. There are 16 residues in the CDR3. The CDR3 protein is CASRVGTSANAYEQYF. DNA of the CDR3: TGTGCCAGCAGGGTTGGGACTAGCGCCAACGCCTACGAGCAGTACTTC.

The V call is TRBV5-1, the J call TRBJ2-7; 7 bases agree with TRBD1. Germline loops: CDR1 SGHRS, CDR2 YFSETQ. The J segment lost 4 bases and the V segment lost 0 bases, leaving 7 bases of the junction unmatched. The CDR3 length is 15 residues. The CDR3 DNA follows: TGCGCCAGCAGCTTGGAGGGGGCGAAAATATACGAGCAGTACTTC. This sequence encodes CASSLEGAKIYEQYF.

This chain links TRBV13 with TRBJ1-2; the D gene is possibly TRBD1 (6 bases). The germline V gene has CDR1 PRHDT and CDR2 FYEKMQ (reference sequence). V was pared by 5 bases and J by 3 bases, with 22 bases between. The length of the CDR3 is 17 residues. The DNA for the CDR3 is TGTGCCAGCAGCAGGGTGGGGGCCCCTAAATTGGACTATGGCTACACCTTC. The encoded protein is CASSRVGAPKLDYGYTF.

V is TRBV6-5 and J is TRBJ1-5; D is undetermined. V was cut by 4 bases and J by 6 bases, with 10 bases left in between. The CDR3 totals 13 residues. The germline V gene encodes CDR1 MNHEY and CDR2 SVGAGI. CDR3 amino acids: CASSSKRGQPQHF. In DNA, the CDR3 is TGTGCCAGCAGTTCTAAACGAGGTCAGCCCCAGCATTTT.

This clone was seen only once. This rearrangement joins TRBV27 to TRBJ1-5; D is unclear. The CDR3 is 13 residues long. The V end lost 6 bases, the J end lost 0 bases, and 6 bases lay between the germline ends. The germline V gene has CDR1 MNHEY and CDR2 SMNVEV (reference sequence). The CDR3 region is CASSFNSNQPQHF. DNA of the CDR3: TGTGCCAGCAGCTTCAATAGCAATCAGCCCCAGCATTTT.

The chain has TRBV27 and TRBJ2-5; the match to TRBD2 covers 11 bases. Germline CDR1 is MNHEY and CDR2 is SMNVEV (reference sequence). This CDR3 has 15 residues. Trimming at V came to 6 bases and at J to 2 bases, leaving 5 bases not matched to a gene. The DNA of the CDR3 is TGTGCCAGCAGGGGGACTAGCGGCGATCAAGAGACCCAGTACTTC. It codes for CASRGTSGDQETQYF.

This chain links TRBV15 with TRBJ1-5; tentative D call: TRBD1 (5 bases). V was shortened by 0 bases and J by 6 bases, with 9 bases between the two germline ends. The germline V gene has CDR1 LNHNV and CDR2 YYDKDF (reference sequence). The CDR3 extends over 14 amino acids. The CDR3 protein is CATSRDIGTQPQHF. The CDR3 DNA reads TGTGCCACCAGCAGAGATATAGGGACTCAGCCCCAGCATTTT. The variable domain in full, completed from reference TRBV15 and TRBJ1-5, reads DAMVIQNPRYQVTQFGKPVTLSCSQTLNHNVMYWYQQKSSQAPKLLFHYYDKDFNNEADTPDNFQSRRPNTSFCFLDIRSPGLGDTAMYLCATSRDIGTQPQHFGDGTRLSIL.

V usage is TRBV28 and J usage is TRBJ2-7; D may be TRBD2 (6 bases). The V and J ends lost 1 base and 3 bases respectively, with 16 bases between them. This CDR3 has 16 residues. Germline V gene data show CDR1 as MDHEN and CDR2 as SYDVKM. The CDR3 reads CASSLYGARRGYEQYF. CDR3 nucleotide sequence: TGTGCCAGCAGTTTATATGGCGCACGGAGGGGCTACGAGCAGTACTTC.

The chain combines TRBV29-1 with TRBJ2-5; 7 nucleotides agree with TRBD1. Germline loops: CDR1 SQVTM, CDR2 ANQGSEA. The CDR3 loop spans 14 amino acids. V was pared by 3 bases and J by 4 bases, with 8 bases of the junction left unmatched. As DNA, the CDR3 is TGCAGCGTTGAGGTCCAAAGGGGGCGAGAGACCCAGTACTTC. Protein sequence: CSVEVQRGRETQYF.

This chain uses TRBV18 with TRBJ2-2; no clear D. This CDR3 comprises 15 residues. Deletions cut 2 bases from V and 1 base from J, with 8 bases between. CDR1 and CDR2 from the germline V gene are KGHSH and LQKENI. This chain's CDR3 is CASSPSVVNTGELFF. The CDR3 region has the DNA TGTGCCAGCTCACCATCAGTAGTGAACACCGGGGAGCTGTTTTTT.

V is TRBV30 and J is TRBJ1-2, with D unclear. Trimming shortened V by 8 bases and J by 5 bases, and 9 bases separated the two germline ends. This CDR3 is 10 amino acids long. From germline, CDR1 is GTSNPN and CDR2 SVGIG (reference sequence). The CDR3 here is CALLRYGYTF. The CDR3 nucleotides read TGTGCCCTACTACGGTATGGCTACACCTTC. Filled out from reference TRBV30 and TRBJ1-2, the complete variable domain reads SQTIHQWPATLVQPVGSPLSLECTVEGTSNPNLYWYRQAAGRGLQLLFYSVGIGQISSEVPQNLSASRPQDRQFILSSKKLLLSDSGFYLCALLRYGYTFGSGTRLTVV.

This chain uses TRBV5-8 with TRBJ1-3; possible D gene TRBD1, 5 bases. The CDR3 is made up of 16 amino acids. Between the trimmed V and J ends, which lost 1 base and 2 bases, there was a span of 13 bases. Germline CDR1 SGHTS, CDR2 YDEGEE. The CDR3 coding sequence is TGTGCCAGCAGCTTGTGGGGACCGGGGCCTGGAAACACCATATATTTT. Translating gives CASSLWGPGPGNTIYF.

The chain couples TRBV5-1 to TRBJ2-7; weak D call: TRBD1 (7 bases). Trimming took off 4 bases at V and 2 bases at J, with 13 bases between the two ends. Germline loops: CDR1 SGHRS, CDR2 YFSETQ. The CDR3 length is 14 residues. CDR3 protein: CASSGRGAPYEQYF. CDR3 DNA sequence: TGCGCCAGCAGCGGCAGGGGGGCTCCCTACGAGCAGTACTTC.

The chain links TRBV7-2 to TRBJ2-5; tentative D call: TRBD2 (6 bases). Trimming cost V 6 bases and J 1 base, with 18 bases left between them. Germline CDR1 reads SGHTA; CDR2 reads FQGNSA. The CDR3 loop spans 16 amino acids. The CDR3 loop is CASRLTGTGIQETQYF. In DNA, the CDR3 is TGTGCCAGCAGATTAACCGGGACTGGGATCCAAGAGACCCAGTACTTC.

The chain links TRBV11-2 to TRBJ2-2, with a tentative D call TRBD1 (6 bases). The V end lost 0 bases, the J end lost 4 bases, and 12 bases lay between the germline ends. Germline V gene data show CDR1 as SGHAT and CDR2 as FQNNGV. The CDR3 contains 16 residues. The CDR3 bases are TGTGCCAGCAGCTTAGATCGCCAGGGGAGCACCGGGGAGCTGTTTTTT. Its translation is CASSLDRQGSTGELFF.

V usage is TRBV10-3 and J usage is TRBJ2-7; possible D gene TRBD1, 7 bases. The germline V gene encodes CDR1 ENHRY and CDR2 SYGVKD. Deletions cut 6 bases from V and 0 bases from J, with 15 bases between. This CDR3 contains 15 residues. The CDR3 is CAISPRQGLSYEQYF. The CDR3 nucleotides are TGTGCCATCAGCCCCAGACAGGGACTCTCCTACGAGCAGTACTTC.

The chain carries TRBV30 and TRBJ1-6, with D possibly matching TRBD1 (6 bases). Germline-derived CDR1 and CDR2 are GTSNPN and SVGIG (reference sequence). CDR3 length: 15 residues. Trimming removed 2 bases at V and 6 bases at J, with 14 bases between. CDR3 sequence: CAWSHTGRTNSPLHF. In DNA, the CDR3 is TGTGCCTGGAGTCATACAGGGAGAACTAATTCACCCCTCCACTTT. The variable domain in full, completed from reference TRBV30 and TRBJ1-6, reads SQTIHQWPATLVQPVGSPLSLECTVEGTSNPNLYWYRQAAGRGLQLLFYSVGIGQISSEVPQNLSASRPQDRQFILSSKKLLLSDSGFYLCAWSHTGRTNSPLHFGNGTRLTVT.

The gene calls are TRBV5-6 and TRBJ1-2; the D gene is possibly TRBD1 (6 bases). Germline CDR1 reads SGHDT; CDR2 reads YYEEEE. The CDR3 consists of 14 residues. Trimming pared 0 bases from V and 8 bases from J, leaving 14 bases between. The CDR3 DNA follows: TGTGCCAGCAGCTTGGGACAGGCCCGACTGGGCTACACCTTC. It encodes CASSLGQARLGYTF.

In this sample, this clone turned up once. The junction and the germline gene differ at one end; a read error may be behind it. The chain recombines TRBV5-5 with TRBJ1-1; D is ambiguous. This CDR3 comprises 12 residues. Germline CDR1 and CDR2: SGHKS and YYEKEE (reference sequence). CDR3 in DNA: TGTGCCAGCAGTTTGGTCCCCACTGAAGCTTTCTTT. Translated, it gives CASSLVPTEAFF.

The rearrangement links TRBV2 to TRBJ1-2, with D uncertain. CDR3 length equals 13 residues. Germline V gene data show CDR1 as SNHLY and CDR2 as FYNNEI. Trimming took 3 bases from V and 1 from J, leaving 6 bases between them. The CDR3 protein is CASSETVNYGYTF. CDR3 DNA: TGTGCCAGCAGTGAGACCGTTAACTATGGCTACACCTTC.

The chain carries TRBV5-1 and TRBJ2-3; TRBD1 is a possible D gene (6 bases). CDR1 and CDR2 from the germline V gene are SGHRS and YFSETQ. CDR3 length equals 18 residues. Between the trimmed V and J ends, which lost 4 bases and 3 bases, there was a span of 24 bases. Here the CDR3 DNA reads TGCGCCAGCAGCATTACTCCGGCCCACCGTACAGGGACAGATACGCAGTATTTT. Translation gives CASSITPAHRTGTDTQYF.

The chain joins TRBV27 to TRBJ2-1, with D perhaps matching TRBD1 (5 bases). This CDR3 is 16 amino acids long. The germline CDR1 and CDR2 sequences are MNHEY and SMNVEV (reference sequence). Trimming shortened V by 2 bases and J by 8 bases, and 19 bases separated the two germline ends. CDR3 sequence (DNA): TGTGCCAGCAGTTTACTTTTTGGTCAGGGTGTCCATGAGCAGTTCTTC. It translates to CASSLLFGQGVHEQFF.

This clone was observed a handful of times. The chain employs TRBV27 and TRBJ1-5; D not resolved. This CDR3 is 10 amino acids long. Trimming shortened V by 2 bases and J by 10 bases, and 3 bases separated the two germline ends. Germline lookup yields CDR1 MNHEY and CDR2 SMNVEV (reference sequence). Here the CDR3 DNA reads TGTGCCAGCAGTTTAAATCCCCAGCATTTT. Translated, it gives CASSLNPQHF.

The chain carries TRBV4-2 and TRBJ2-7; 11 nucleotides align to TRBD2. J was trimmed by 6 bases and V by 0 bases; bases with no gene match: 4. The germline gives CDR1 LGHNA, CDR2 YNFKEQ. The CDR3 length is 15 residues. The CDR3 loop reads CASSQEPSGRPEQYF. CDR3 sequence (DNA): TGTGCCAGCAGCCAAGAGCCTAGCGGGAGGCCCGAGCAGTACTTC.

The rearrangement links TRBV5-1 to TRBJ2-1, with TRBD2 identical over 14 bases. The germline V gene encodes CDR1 SGHRS and CDR2 YFSETQ. With 4 bases clipped from V and 7 bases from J, the junction kept 13 bases outside the gene matches. The CDR3 runs 18 residues. CDR3 in DNA: TGCGCCAGCAGCAAGGGACTAGCGGGAGCTCGAGGTGTTAATGAGCAGTTCTTC. Encoded protein: CASSKGLAGARGVNEQFF.

V usage is TRBV20-1 and J usage is TRBJ2-7, with a tentative D call TRBD2 (6 bases). V was clipped by 6 bases and J by 9 bases, with 15 bases between them. Per the germline V gene, CDR1 is DFQATT and CDR2 is SNEGSKA (reference sequence). The CDR3 runs 11 residues. The CDR3 is CSAREDLRQYF. In nucleotides, the CDR3 is TGCAGTGCAAGGGAGGACCTAAGGCAGTACTTC.

The chain is built from TRBV5-4 and TRBJ2-5; 9 bases fit TRBD1. Trimming removed 3 bases from V and 3 bases from J; junction bases left unmatched: 0. Germline assignment: CDR1 SGHNT and CDR2 YYREEE (reference sequence). This CDR3 has 13 residues. This chain's CDR3 is CASSWDREETQYF. CDR3 bases: TGTGCCAGCAGCTGGGACAGGGAAGAGACCCAGTACTTC.

This chain joins TRBV4-1 and TRBJ2-4; D is perhaps TRBD1 (6 bases). The CDR3 is made up of 17 amino acids. Germline V gene lookup returns CDR1 MGHRA and CDR2 YSYEKL. V gave up 0 bases and J gave up 1 base, with 13 bases separating them. The CDR3 DNA reads as TGCGCCAGCAGCCAAGAAAACAGGGCTTTTGCCAAAAACATTCAGTACTTC. Translated, it gives CASSQENRAFAKNIQYF.

The chain carries TRBV2 and TRBJ1-2, with a weak D call TRBD1 (5 bases). V was shortened by 6 bases and J by 2 bases, with 22 bases between the two germline ends. This CDR3 comprises 17 residues. CDR1 and CDR2 (germline): SNHLY, FYNNEI. CDR3 sequence: CASSPTLREGRNYGYTF. CDR3 coding DNA: TGTGCCAGCAGCCCCACGTTGCGGGAGGGACGAAACTATGGCTACACCTTC.